This passage covers 16 T cell receptor beta chains from one sample sequenced in a study of cytomegalovirus exposure and HLA in healthy donors. TCRdb's table, derived via immunoSEQ multiplex PCR, lists solely in-frame clones and lacks some. The sample has roughly 65,000 clones; 91% are singletons. Sequences were obtained from PBMCs. The receptors stem from a young man in good health and CMV-seronegative.

The chain couples TRBV11-2 to TRBJ2-5; 9 positions match TRBD2. CDR1 SGHAT and CDR2 FQNNGV come from the germline V gene. The junction had 5 bases not matched to a gene; V was cut back by 5 bases and J by 4 bases. The CDR3 runs to 14 residues. CDR3 bases: TGTGCCAGCAGCCTGACTAGCGGAAGAGAGACCCAGTACTTC. Protein product: CASSLTSGRETQYF.

This clone occurred a few times. The CDR3 DNA sequence: TGTGCCAGCAGCTTAGATCGCCTAGCGCGGCAGTTCTTC. Amino acid sequence: CASSLDRLARQFF. V is TRBV11-2 and J is TRBJ2-1, with D maybe TRBD2 (6 bases). The V end lost 0 bases, the J end lost 12 bases, and 12 bases lay between the germline ends. Germline loops: CDR1 SGHAT, CDR2 FQNNGV. The CDR3 sequence is 13 residues long.

V is TRBV2 and J is TRBJ2-5; TRBD2 matches at 8 bases. Germline-derived CDR1 and CDR2 are SNHLY and FYNNEI. The CDR3 is 15 residues long. V was pared by 3 bases and J by 5 bases, with 8 bases of the junction left unmatched. The CDR3 loop is CASSDRGGVGETQYF. For the CDR3, the DNA is TGTGCCAGCAGTGACCGGGGGGGGGTCGGGGAGACCCAGTACTTC.

The J gene is TRBJ2-2, the V gene TRBV27, with 8 bases that match TRBD2. The V and J ends lost 5 bases and 4 bases, in that order; junction bases with no gene match: 9. CDR3 size: 16 residues. Germline CDR1 reads MNHEY; CDR2 reads SMNVEV (reference sequence). The CDR3 DNA sequence: TGTGCCAGCAGTCAACCAAGCGGGAGAAGCACCGGGGAGCTGTTTTTT. Protein: CASSQPSGRSTGELFF.

The gene calls are TRBV18 and TRBJ2-1; 8 bases fit TRBD2. In germline, CDR1 is KGHSH, CDR2 LQKENI. J lost 6 bases, V lost 3 bases, and 13 bases had no gene match. The CDR3 is 17 amino acids. CDR3 region: CASSPRSGSAGGNEQFF. CDR3 sequence (DNA): TGTGCCAGCTCACCTCGAAGCGGGAGTGCGGGGGGCAATGAGCAGTTCTTC.

This chain connects TRBV28 to TRBJ2-7; D might be TRBD2 (5 bases). V was cut by 6 bases and J by 2 bases, with 14 bases left in between. This CDR3 region has 14 residues. CDR1 is MDHEN and CDR2 is SYDVKM in the germline V gene. The CDR3 DNA reads as TGTGCCAGCAGCCCACAGACTAATACCTACGAGCAGTACTTC. This codes for CASSPQTNTYEQYF.

The chain recombines TRBV19 with TRBJ1-5; TRBD1 might be the D (5 bases). Per germline, CDR1 LNHDA and CDR2 SQIVND (reference sequence). The CDR3 consists of 15 residues. V was cut by 9 bases and J by 6 bases, with 21 bases left in between. The CDR3 bases are TGTGCCAGCGCCTGGACACCTACTAGCCCTCAGCCCCAGCATTTT. Its protein product is CASAWTPTSPQPQHF. Full variable domain (missing parts from reference TRBV19 and TRBJ1-5): DGGITQSPKYLFRKEGQNVTLSCEQNLNHDAMYWYRQDPGQGLRLIYYSQIVNDFQKGDIAEGYSVSREKKESFPLTVTSAQKNPTAFYLCASAWTPTSPQPQHFGDGTRLSIL.

This clone was seen only once. This rearrangement joins TRBV5-4 to TRBJ2-3; maybe TRBD2 (5 bases). This CDR3 region has 16 residues. CDR1 is SGHNT, CDR2 YYREEE, per germline (reference sequence). Deletions cut 4 bases from V and 1 base from J, with 16 bases between. DNA for the CDR3: TGTGCCAGCAGCGGCTTCATCAGCGGCGGCACAGATACGCAGTATTTT. Its translation: CASSGFISGGTDTQYF.

This chain connects TRBV7-9 to TRBJ1-2; 11 bases agree with TRBD1. The ends lost 2 bases at V and 5 bases at J; junction bases unmatched: 7. The CDR3 runs 16 residues. The germline CDR1 and CDR2 sequences are SEHNR and FQNEAQ (reference sequence). For the CDR3, the DNA is TGTGCCAGCAGCTTACTAGGGGACAGGGGGGGATATGGCTACACCTTC. Translated: CASSLLGDRGGYGYTF.

The chain links TRBV27 to TRBJ1-4; 12 positions agree with TRBD1. Germline V gene sequence: CDR1 MNHEY, CDR2 SMNVEV (reference sequence). This CDR3 is built from 16 residues. V lost 5 bases to trimming and J lost 11 bases; unmatched junction nucleotides: 12. The CDR3 loop reads CASSSTMGQGAKKLFF. For the CDR3, the DNA is TGTGCCAGCAGTAGCACCATGGGACAGGGGGCCAAGAAACTGTTTTTT.

The chain is built from TRBV5-1 and TRBJ1-2, with a weak D call TRBD1 (6 bases). V lost 2 bases and J 4 bases, leaving 15 bases between the germline ends. The CDR3 runs 15 residues. Per germline, CDR1 SGHRS and CDR2 YFSETQ. The CDR3 nucleotides read TGCGCCAGCAGCTTTGGTACAGGGCAAGTCTATGGCTACACCTTC. The encoded protein is CASSFGTGQVYGYTF.

The gene calls are TRBV28 and TRBJ2-3; 8 bases agree with TRBD1. Germline CDR1 and CDR2: MDHEN and SYDVKM. J was trimmed by 3 bases and V by 8 bases; bases with no gene match: 7. The CDR3 is 14 residues long. CDR3 bases: TGTGCCAGCTCTAATCACAGGGGGACAGATACGCAGTATTTT. Residues: CASSNHRGTDTQYF.

The chain joins TRBV4-3 to TRBJ2-5, with no clear D. The CDR3 contains 14 residues. The V gene's germline CDR1 is LGHNA and CDR2 YSLEER. Trimming took 0 bases from V and 2 from J, leaving 7 bases between them. CDR3 coding DNA: TGCGCCAGCAGCCAAGATCGTGAGCAAGAGACCCAGTACTTC. It codes for CASSQDREQETQYF.

The V gene is TRBV4-3, the J gene TRBJ2-3; D may be TRBD2 (5 bases). This CDR3 contains 15 residues. V was shortened by 1 base and J by 3 bases, with 11 bases between the two germline ends. CDR1 LGHNA and CDR2 YSLEER come from the germline V gene. CDR3: CASSQVGSPTDTQYF. The CDR3 nucleotides read TGCGCCAGCAGCCAAGTTGGGAGTCCGACAGATACGCAGTATTTT.

This chain uses TRBV5-4 with TRBJ2-2; TRBD1 matches at 7 bases. This CDR3 is built from 14 residues. The germline V gene has CDR1 SGHNT and CDR2 YYREEE (reference sequence). J gave up 7 bases and V 4 bases, and 7 bases lay outside the gene matches. This chain's CDR3 is CASSPGQNLGELFF. In DNA, the CDR3 is TGTGCCAGCAGCCCGGGACAGAACCTCGGGGAGCTGTTTTTT. The full variable domain, in which reference TRBV5-4 and TRBJ2-2 provide the parts outside the CDR3, is ETGVTQSPTHLIKTRGQQVTLRCSSQSGHNTVSWYQQALGQGPQFIFQYYREEENGRGNFPPRFSGLQFPNYSSELNVNALELDDSALYLCASSPGQNLGELFFGEGSRLTVL.

The chain carries TRBV10-3 and TRBJ2-1; perhaps TRBD2 as D (6 bases). The germline CDR1 and CDR2 sequences are ENHRY and SYGVKD. V shed 5 bases and J shed 14 bases, with 16 bases lying between them. The CDR3 is made up of 12 amino acids. CDR3: CAISNSGHEEFF. In DNA form, the CDR3 reads TGTGCCATCAGTAATAGCGGTCACGAGGAGTTCTTC.